A selection of T cell receptor beta chains follows, all from one sample in a study of shared clonotypes between healthy human individuals. Clones were read by immunoSEQ multiplex PCR, and TCRdb kept only the in-frame ones, dropping some. The profile covers about 92,000 clones, with 60% to 70% appearing a single time and roughly 50% taken by the ten largest. Sequencing input: memory CD8+ T cells sorted from blood. The receptors originated from a man between 25 and 39 years old in good health. The CDR3 runs from the conserved cysteine through the conserved F or W. D genes are given only for firm matches. Size is omitted from some rows. Given values are once, few, many or a class for expanded clones.

j_gene,abundance,len,v_gene,d_gene,CDR3nt,CDR3aa
TRBJ2-2,.,17,TRBV11-2,.,TGTGCCAGCAGCTTAGAGCCCTTTCCAGGGAGGACCGGGGAGCTGTTTTTT,CASSLEPFPGRTGELFF
TRBJ2-7,.,14,TRBV7-2,.,TGTGCCAGCAGCTTCTCCGTATCCTCGGGGGAGCAGTACTTC,CASSFSVSSGEQYF
TRBJ2-3,.,11,TRBV27,.,TGTGCCAGCAGTTTAAAAGATACGCAGTATTTT,CASSLKDTQYF
TRBJ1-5,.,13,TRBV19,.,TGTGCCAGTAGTATTCACCTTAATCAGCCCCAGCATTTT,CASSIHLNQPQHF
TRBJ1-5,once,12,TRBV28,.,TGTGCCAGCAGCTCTGGGCAGGTTACCCAGCATTTT,CASSSGQVTQHF
TRBJ2-5,few,12,TRBV7-9,.,TGTGCCAGCAGCTTCGGTTGGGAGACCCAGTACTTC,CASSFGWETQYF
TRBJ1-5,.,17,TRBV19,TRBD1,TGTGCCAGTGGTAAGAGTAAACAGGGGGTTAGTGGTCAGCCCCAGCATTTT,CASGKSKQGVSGQPQHF
TRBJ1-5,.,16,TRBV7-9,TRBD1,TGTGCCAGCAGCTTAGGGACAGGTCCCACTAATCAGCCCCAGCATTTT,CASSLGTGPTNQPQHF
TRBJ2-3,many,15,TRBV6-1,.,TGTGCCAGCATAGGAAGTAAACCCAGCACAGATACGCAGTATTTT,CASIGSKPSTDTQYF
TRBJ2-7,many,15,TRBV6-1,TRBD2,TGTGCCAGCAGTGAGCTCAGCGGGAGTTCTGACGAGCAGTACTTC,CASSELSGSSDEQYF
TRBJ2-1,.,17,TRBV4-3,.,TGCGCCAGCAGCCAAGAAGCTACCGGGACTCGCCATGGTAAGCAGTTCTTC,CASSQEATGTRHGKQFF
TRBJ2-2,.,14,TRBV15,.,TGTGCCACCAGCAAGAGTTGGGAGGCCGGGGAGCTGTTTTTT,CATSKSWEAGELFF
TRBJ1-5,.,16,TRBV11-2,TRBD1,TGTGCCAGCAGCTTAGAGACAGGGTTGCAGGATCAGCCCCAGCATTTT,CASSLETGLQDQPQHF
TRBJ2-2,.,13,TRBV7-8,.,TGTGCCAGCAGCTTAGCTGGGTCCGGGGAGCTGTTTTTT,CASSLAGSGELFF
TRBJ2-6,.,15,TRBV5-4,TRBD1,TGTGCCAGCAGCGTAACAGGGGCTGGGGCCAACGTCCTGACTTTC,CASSVTGAGANVLTF
TRBJ1-2,.,16,TRBV19,.,TGTGCCAGTAGTACCAAGGACGGGGCTAGCCTCTATGGCTACACCTTC,CASSTKDGASLYGYTF
TRBJ2-7,.,14,TRBV28,.,TGTGCCAGCAGTTTATACAAGAGCTCCTACGAGCAGTACTTC,CASSLYKSSYEQYF